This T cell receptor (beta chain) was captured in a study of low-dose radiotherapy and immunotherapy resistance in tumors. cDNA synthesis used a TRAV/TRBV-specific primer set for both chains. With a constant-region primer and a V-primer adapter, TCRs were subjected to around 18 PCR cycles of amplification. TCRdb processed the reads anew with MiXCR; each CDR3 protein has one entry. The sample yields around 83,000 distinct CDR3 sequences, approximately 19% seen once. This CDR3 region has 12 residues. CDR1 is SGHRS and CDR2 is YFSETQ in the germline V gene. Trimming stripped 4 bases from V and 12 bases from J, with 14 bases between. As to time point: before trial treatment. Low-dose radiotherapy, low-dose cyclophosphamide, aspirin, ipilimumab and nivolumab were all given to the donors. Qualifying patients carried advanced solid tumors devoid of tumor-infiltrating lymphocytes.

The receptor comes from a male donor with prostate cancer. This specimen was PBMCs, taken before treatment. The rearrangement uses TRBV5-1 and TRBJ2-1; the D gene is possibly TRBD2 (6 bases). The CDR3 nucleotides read TGCGCCAGCAGCGCGACGTCTAGCGTGCAGTTCTTC. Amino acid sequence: CASSATSSVQFF.